A selection of T cell receptor beta chains follows, all from one sample in a study of T cells after posttransplantation cyclophosphamide. This table comes from immunoSEQ multiplex PCR, and its TCRdb copy is limited to in-frame clones, with some not included. The sample is made up of about 38,000 clones, none counted only once. The sample was PBMCs. All receptors come from a man aged 30 to 45 in good health and a related stem cell transplant donor. CDR3s include the opening cysteine and the closing phenylalanine or tryptophan. A D gene is named only where the DNA matches it firmly. Clone sizes are given selectively: once, few, many, or a class where the clone is expanded.

size: many; J: TRBJ1-4; V: TRBV6-2/TRBV6-3; D: NA; CDR3: CASSPIDSSNEKLFF; DNA: TGTGCCAGCAGCCCGATTGACAGCTCTAATGAAAAACTGTTTTTT
size: NA; J: TRBJ2-4; V: TRBV29-1; D: TRBD2; CDR3: CSAGLAGDQYF; DNA: TGCAGCGCCGGACTAGCGGGGGATCAGTACTTC
size: many; J: TRBJ1-1; V: TRBV5-1; D: NA; CDR3: CASAAVNTEAFF; DNA: TGCGCCAGTGCGGCAGTGAACACTGAAGCTTTCTTT
size: many; J: TRBJ2-7; V: TRBV18; D: TRBD1; CDR3: CASSPRDGTGPSYEQYF; DNA: TGTGCCAGCTCACCCAGAGACGGGACAGGGCCCTCCTACGAGCAGTACTTC
size: many; J: TRBJ2-2; V: TRBV7-3; D: TRBD1; CDR3: CASSPGGLDTGELFF; DNA: TGTGCCAGCAGCCCAGGGGGCTTGGACACCGGGGAGCTGTTTTTT
size: many; J: TRBJ1-1; V: TRBV13; D: TRBD1; CDR3: CASSLEGASEAFF; DNA: TGTGCCAGCAGCTTAGAGGGGGCCTCTGAAGCTTTCTTT
size: many; J: TRBJ1-1; V: TRBV7-9; D: TRBD1; CDR3: CASTNRGSVRTEAFF; DNA: TGTGCCAGCACCAACAGGGGAAGTGTCCGCACTGAAGCTTTCTTT
size: many; J: TRBJ2-1; V: TRBV24-1; D: TRBD2; CDR3: CATSDAGTSGGNEQFF; DNA: TGTGCCACCAGTGACGCCGGGACTAGCGGGGGTAATGAGCAGTTCTTC
size: many; J: TRBJ1-2; V: TRBV12-3/TRBV12-4; D: NA; CDR3: CASSSQGYGYTF; DNA: TGTGCCAGCAGTTCCCAGGGGTATGGCTACACCTTC
size: many; J: TRBJ2-7; V: TRBV24-1; D: NA; CDR3: CAVDRGISYEQYF; DNA: TGTGCCGTTGATCGGGGGATCTCCTACGAGCAGTACTTC
size: many; J: TRBJ1-1; V: TRBV27; D: TRBD1; CDR3: CASSLQGRTEAFF; DNA: TGTGCCAGCAGCCTACAGGGGAGGACTGAAGCTTTCTTT
size: many; J: TRBJ2-7; V: TRBV5-1; D: NA; CDR3: CASSLLQDYEQYF; DNA: TGCGCCAGCAGCTTGTTGCAGGACTACGAGCAGTACTTC
size: few; J: TRBJ2-5; V: TRBV4-1; D: NA; CDR3: CASSHLGTLQETQYF; DNA: TGCGCCAGCAGCCACCTAGGGACTCTCCAAGAGACCCAGTACTTC
size: many; J: TRBJ2-7; V: TRBV19; D: TRBD1; CDR3: CASRKTGTGTYEQYF; DNA: TGTGCCAGTAGGAAGACCGGGACAGGTACCTACGAGCAGTACTTC
size: many; J: TRBJ2-6; V: TRBV6-1; D: NA; CDR3: CASSGQSSSGANVLTF; DNA: TGTGCCAGCAGTGGACAGTCCTCCTCTGGGGCCAACGTCCTGACTTTC
size: many; J: TRBJ2-6; V: TRBV19; D: NA; CDR3: CASSIADSGANVLTF; DNA: TGTGCCAGTAGTATCGCGGACTCTGGGGCCAACGTCCTGACTTTC
size: few; J: TRBJ1-4; V: TRBV2; D: NA; CDR3: CASCLGARFEKLFF; DNA: TGTGCCAGCTGCTTGGGGGCGAGATTTGAAAAACTGTTTTTT
size: many; J: TRBJ2-3; V: TRBV19; D: NA; CDR3: CASSIVGASDTQYF; DNA: TGTGCCAGTAGTATAGTGGGGGCCTCAGATACGCAGTATTTT
size: many; J: TRBJ2-3; V: TRBV5-1; D: TRBD1; CDR3: CASSVGQGMGTDTQYF; DNA: TGCGCCAGCAGCGTGGGACAGGGGATGGGCACAGATACGCAGTATTTT
size: few; J: TRBJ1-2; V: TRBV4-1; D: NA; CDR3: CASSQVGGSYGYTF; DNA: TGCGCCAGCAGCCAAGTAGGGGGTAGCTATGGCTACACCTTC
size: NA; J: TRBJ2-1; V: TRBV7-3; D: TRBD2; CDR3: CASSLNPRLAGGFNPPEQFF; DNA: TGTGCCAGCAGCTTAAATCCCAGACTAGCGGGGGGGTTCAATCCCCCCGAGCAGTTCTTC
size: few; J: TRBJ2-2; V: TRBV12-3/TRBV12-4; D: NA; CDR3: CASSFSPLTGELFF; DNA: TGTGCCAGCAGTTTTTCCCCCTTAACCGGGGAGCTGTTTTTT
size: many; J: TRBJ1-5; V: TRBV5-8; D: NA; CDR3: CASSFSPSNQPQHF; DNA: TGTGCCAGCAGCTTTAGTCCCTCCAATCAGCCCCAGCATTTT
size: many; J: TRBJ2-2; V: TRBV7-3; D: NA; CDR3: CASSLGGQTGELFF; DNA: TGTGCCAGCAGCTTAGGCGGACAGACCGGGGAGCTGTTTTTT
size: NA; J: TRBJ2-2; V: TRBV7-3; D: NA; CDR3: CASSFTTDTGELFF; DNA: TGTGCCAGCAGCTTTACGACAGACACCGGGGAGCTGTTTTTT
size: many; J: TRBJ1-2; V: TRBV12-3/TRBV12-4; D: NA; CDR3: CASSQSIDGYTF; DNA: TGTGCCAGCAGCCAATCTATCGATGGCTACACCTTC
size: many; J: TRBJ1-2; V: TRBV6-1; D: TRBD1; CDR3: CASSEVGQGIGGYTF; DNA: TGTGCCAGCAGTGAAGTAGGACAGGGGATAGGTGGCTACACCTTC
size: many; J: TRBJ2-1; V: TRBV28; D: TRBD2; CDR3: CASRKVGGSGGGSYNEQFF; DNA: TGTGCCAGCAGAAAAGTCGGCGGCAGCGGGGGGGGTTCCTACAATGAGCAGTTCTTC
size: many; J: TRBJ2-2; V: TRBV11-2; D: NA; CDR3: CASSRRTGELFF; DNA: TGTGCCAGCAGCCGTCGGACCGGGGAGCTGTTTTTT
size: many; J: TRBJ2-7; V: TRBV27; D: NA; CDR3: CASSPTRGGEQYF; DNA: TGTGCCAGCAGTCCGACTCGAGGGGGTGAGCAGTACTTC
size: many; J: TRBJ1-1; V: TRBV5-1; D: NA; CDR3: CASRRGLNTEAFF; DNA: TGCGCCAGCAGGCGCGGTCTGAACACTGAAGCTTTCTTT
size: many; J: TRBJ1-5; V: TRBV5-6; D: NA; CDR3: CASSFRGVGSNQPQHF; DNA: TGTGCCAGCAGCTTTAGGGGCGTGGGAAGCAATCAGCCCCAGCATTTT
size: NA; J: TRBJ1-2; V: TRBV25-1; D: TRBD1; CDR3: CASSDPRGDRGSAGYTF; DNA: TGTGCCAGCAGTGATCCGCGGGGGGACAGGGGGTCGGCTGGCTACACCTTC
size: many; J: TRBJ2-1; V: TRBV9; D: TRBD1; CDR3: CASSGQGWGNEQFF; DNA: TGTGCCAGCAGCGGACAGGGGTGGGGGAATGAGCAGTTCTTC
size: many; J: TRBJ1-5; V: TRBV11-3; D: NA; CDR3: CASRQQGSNQPQHF; DNA: TGTGCAAGTCGACAGCAGGGGAGCAATCAGCCCCAGCATTTT
size: NA; J: TRBJ2-5; V: TRBV28; D: TRBD1; CDR3: CASHRDRGQETQYF; DNA: TGTGCCAGCCACCGGGACAGGGGCCAAGAGACCCAGTACTTC
size: NA; J: TRBJ1-5; V: TRBV29-1; D: TRBD1; CDR3: CSVSGTGGGQPQHF; DNA: TGCAGCGTTTCCGGGACAGGGGGCGGACAGCCCCAGCATTTT
size: NA; J: TRBJ2-7; V: TRBV4-2; D: TRBD1; CDR3: CASSQASGGYEQYF; DNA: TGTGCCAGCAGCCAAGCGTCAGGGGGCTACGAGCAGTACTTC
size: many; J: TRBJ2-1; V: TRBV11-2; D: NA; CDR3: CASSQTGHEQFF; DNA: TGTGCCAGCAGCCAGACAGGTCATGAGCAGTTCTTC
size: many; J: TRBJ2-5; V: TRBV7-7; D: TRBD2; CDR3: CASSSGLAEEGTQYF; DNA: TGTGCCAGCAGCTCCGGACTAGCTGAAGAGGGGACCCAGTACTTC
size: many; J: TRBJ1-1; V: TRBV6-5; D: NA; CDR3: CASSWGGRKAFF; DNA: TGTGCCAGCAGTTGGGGGGGGAGAAAAGCTTTCTTT
size: few; J: TRBJ2-5; V: TRBV27; D: NA; CDR3: CASSSTQGGRETQYF; DNA: TGTGCCAGCAGTTCAACTCAGGGGGGACGGGAGACCCAGTACTTC
size: many; J: TRBJ1-1; V: TRBV5-6; D: TRBD1; CDR3: CASSLGDSITEAFF; DNA: TGTGCCAGCAGCTTGGGGGACAGTATCACTGAAGCTTTCTTT
size: many; J: TRBJ1-6; V: TRBV28; D: NA; CDR3: CASSLWAGVAYNSPLHF; DNA: TGTGCCAGCAGTTTATGGGCAGGAGTGGCCTATAATTCACCCCTCCACTTT
size: many; J: TRBJ2-3; V: TRBV12-5; D: NA; CDR3: CASGLVQGFTRATDTQYF; DNA: TGTGCTAGTGGTTTGGTTCAGGGATTTACCCGAGCCACAGATACGCAGTATTTT
size: many; J: TRBJ2-5; V: TRBV19; D: TRBD2; CDR3: CASSMWTSGAQETQYF; DNA: TGTGCCAGTAGTATGTGGACTAGCGGGGCGCAAGAGACCCAGTACTTC
size: many; J: TRBJ2-1; V: TRBV12-3/TRBV12-4; D: NA; CDR3: CASSFTLEAYNEQFF; DNA: TGTGCCAGCAGTTTTACACTAGAGGCCTACAATGAGCAGTTCTTC
size: many; J: TRBJ2-5; V: TRBV11-1; D: TRBD1; CDR3: CASNQGQGQETQYF; DNA: TGTGCCAGCAACCAAGGACAGGGGCAAGAGACCCAGTACTTC
size: few; J: TRBJ1-1; V: TRBV11-3; D: TRBD1; CDR3: CASSQGVGTEAFF; DNA: TGTGCCAGCAGCCAGGGGGTTGGCACTGAAGCTTTCTTT
size: many; J: TRBJ2-1; V: TRBV19; D: TRBD1; CDR3: CASSIGGTGNEQFF; DNA: TGTGCCAGTAGTATAGGGGGGACAGGGAACGAGCAGTTCTTC
size: many; J: TRBJ2-1; V: TRBV27; D: NA; CDR3: CASTRPRGGEVPYNEQFF; DNA: TGTGCCAGCACGAGGCCCCGGGGTGGTGAGGTGCCCTACAATGAGCAGTTCTTC
size: many; J: TRBJ1-1; V: TRBV7-8; D: TRBD1; CDR3: CASSLWGQGQTAFF; DNA: TGTGCCAGCAGCTTATGGGGACAGGGGCAGACAGCTTTCTTT
size: many; J: TRBJ2-1; V: TRBV11-2; D: NA; CDR3: CASSLGGAGRSYNEQFF; DNA: TGTGCCAGCAGCTTAGGGGGAGCGGGCCGCTCCTACAATGAGCAGTTCTTC
size: many; J: TRBJ1-1; V: TRBV11-2; D: TRBD1; CDR3: CASSSRQGAPRRGAFF; DNA: TGTGCCAGCAGCTCACGACAGGGGGCTCCCCGTAGGGGAGCTTTCTTT
size: many; J: TRBJ2-2; V: TRBV7-9; D: TRBD1; CDR3: CASRGIRGRRNTGELFF; DNA: TGTGCCAGCAGGGGAATCAGGGGGCGCCGGAACACCGGGGAGCTGTTTTTT
size: many; J: TRBJ1-1; V: TRBV9; D: NA; CDR3: CASSPRDTEAFF; DNA: TGTGCCAGCAGCCCCCGCGACACTGAAGCTTTCTTT
size: many; J: TRBJ1-1; V: TRBV10-3; D: TRBD1; CDR3: CAISESRRTGMNTEAFF; DNA: TGTGCCATCAGTGAGTCTAGGAGGACAGGAATGAACACTGAAGCTTTCTTT
size: many; J: TRBJ1-5; V: TRBV2; D: TRBD1; CDR3: CASSQDRGNQPQHF; DNA: TGTGCCAGCAGTCAAGACAGGGGTAATCAGCCCCAGCATTTT
size: many; J: TRBJ1-2; V: TRBV2; D: NA; CDR3: CASSQTRYEGYTF; DNA: TGTGCCAGCAGTCAAACCCGGTATGAAGGCTACACCTTC
size: many; J: TRBJ1-1; V: TRBV2; D: NA; CDR3: CASSEDWNTEAFF; DNA: TGTGCCAGCAGTGAAGACTGGAACACTGAAGCTTTCTTT